These 20 T cell receptor beta chains originate from one sample sequenced in a study of cytomegalovirus exposure and HLA in healthy donors. PCR was performed using 60 Vbeta and 13 Jbeta primers. The table came from immunoSEQ multiplex PCR; TCRdb's copy has only in-frame clones and leaves some out. The sample lists over 85,000 clones; around 85% were seen once. The specimen was PBMCs. These receptors were collected from a man in his thirties or forties in good health and CMV-seropositive.

The chain combines TRBV6-1 with TRBJ2-3; perhaps TRBD2 as D (5 bases). Germline CDR1 is MNHNS and CDR2 is SASEGT. Trimming stripped 2 bases from V and 0 bases from J, with 9 bases between. The CDR3 contains 15 residues. For the CDR3, the DNA is TGTGCCAGCAGTGAACTATTAGCGAGCACAGATACGCAGTATTTT. As protein: CASSELLASTDTQYF.

V and J are TRBV29-1 and TRBJ1-2; possible D gene TRBD1, 6 bases. Deletions cut 6 bases from V and 7 bases from J, with 12 bases between. Germline loops: CDR1 SQVTM, CDR2 ANQGSEA. This CDR3 has 11 residues. The CDR3: CSVGTGTGYTF. The CDR3 nucleotides read TGCAGCGTGGGTACAGGGACTGGCTACACCTTC. The full variable domain, in which reference TRBV29-1 and TRBJ1-2 provide the parts outside the CDR3, is SAVISQKPSRDICQRGTSLTIQCQVDSQVTMMFWYRQQPGQSLTLIATANQGSEATYESGFVIDKFPISRPNLTFSTLTVSNMSPEDSSIYLCSVGTGTGYTFGSGTRLTVV.

The genes are TRBV13 and TRBJ2-7; D gene uncertain. Germline CDR1 PRHDT, CDR2 FYEKMQ (reference sequence). V was pared by 0 bases and J by 3 bases, with 3 bases between. CDR3 length: 12 amino acids. CDR3 protein: CASSLGIYEQYF. DNA of the CDR3: TGTGCCAGCAGCTTAGGTATCTACGAGCAGTACTTC. Full variable domain (outside the CDR3, taken from reference TRBV13 and TRBJ2-7): AAGVIQSPRHLIKEKRETATLKCYPIPRHDTVYWYQQGPGQDPQFLISFYEKMQSDKGSIPDRFSAQQFSDYHSELNMSSLELGDSALYFCASSLGIYEQYFGPGTRLTVT.

V is TRBV5-1 and J is TRBJ2-2; no clear D. V was cut by 1 base and J by 4 bases, with 8 bases left in between. There are 14 residues in the CDR3. CDR1 and CDR2 (germline): SGHRS, YFSETQ. The CDR3 is CASSLMTGTGELFF. DNA of the CDR3: TGCGCCAGCAGCTTGATGACTGGCACCGGGGAGCTGTTTTTT.

This rearrangement joins TRBV19 to TRBJ2-7; 12 positions agree with TRBD2. The J segment lost 4 bases and the V segment lost 0 bases, leaving 1 base of the junction unmatched. Germline CDR1 is LNHDA and CDR2 is SQIVND (reference sequence). The CDR3 covers 15 residues. The CDR3, as DNA: TGTGCCAGTAGTATAGAACTAGCGGGGGGATACGAGCAGTACTTC. Translating gives CASSIELAGGYEQYF.

This clone was observed a single time. The rearrangement uses TRBV4-1 and TRBJ2-5, with 12 bases fitting TRBD2. The V segment lost 6 bases and the J segment 4 bases; nucleotides outside the gene matches: 6. Looked up from germline, CDR1 is MGHRA and CDR2 is YSYEKL. The length of the CDR3 is 15 residues. The CDR3 sequence is CASSTLAGGPETQYF. In DNA form, the CDR3 reads TGCGCCAGCAGTACCCTAGCGGGGGGGCCAGAGACCCAGTACTTC.

This rearrangement joins TRBV4-3 to TRBJ1-6; TRBD1 aligns across 7 bases. The CDR3 spans 19 residues. J lost 1 base, V lost 4 bases, and 13 bases had no gene match. CDR1 is LGHNA, CDR2 YSLEER, per germline. The CDR3 DNA reads TGCGCCAGCAGCCGACAGGGCTTAGCAGGATTTTCCTATAATTCACCCCTCCACTTT. Its protein is CASSRQGLAGFSYNSPLHF.

Points on this clone: One end of the junction varies from germline; a read error may be responsible. The chain links TRBV7-7 to TRBJ2-5, with 13 nucleotides matching TRBD2. Germline CDR1 SSHAT, CDR2 FNYEAQ (reference sequence). The CDR3 is 15 residues long. The CDR3 region has the DNA TGTGCTAGCAGCTGGGGACTAGCGGGGTTGGAGACCCAGTACTTC. It specifies CASSWGLAGLETQYF.

The chain employs TRBV7-6 and TRBJ2-2; 13 bases agree with TRBD2. J lost 0 bases, V lost 5 bases, and 6 bases had no gene match. Germline V gives CDR1 SGHVS, CDR2 FNYEAQ. The CDR3 sequence is 18 residues long. CDR3 region: CASSPGLAGVPNTGELFF. CDR3 DNA: TGTGCCAGCAGCCCCGGACTAGCGGGGGTCCCGAACACCGGGGAGCTGTTTTTT.

V usage is TRBV5-1 and J usage is TRBJ2-7; 7 bases are a match to TRBD2. Per germline, CDR1 SGHRS and CDR2 YFSETQ. V dropped 1 base and J dropped 4; count of bases not matched to a gene: 5. The CDR3 totals 14 residues. The CDR3, as DNA: TGCGCCAGCAGCTTGCGCGGGGGACCTTACGAGCAGTACTTC. Translated: CASSLRGGPYEQYF. Using reference TRBV5-1 and TRBJ2-7 for the parts outside the CDR3, the full variable domain is KAGVTQTPRYLIKTRGQQVTLSCSPISGHRSVSWYQQTPGQGLQFLFEYFSETQRNKGNFPGRFSGRQFSNSRSEMNVSTLELGDSALYLCASSLRGGPYEQYFGPGTRLTVT.

This chain links TRBV18 with TRBJ2-7; perhaps TRBD1 as D (6 bases). The ends were cut back, 3 bases at V and 2 bases at J, with 8 bases in the middle. The CDR3 runs 13 residues. Germline CDR1 is KGHSH and CDR2 is LQKENI. The CDR3 is CASSPGAAYEQYF. The CDR3 nucleotides are TGTGCCAGCTCACCGGGGGCAGCCTACGAGCAGTACTTC.

The DNA of the CDR3 is TGTGCCAGCAGCCCGACAGGGCAAGAGACCCAGTACTTC. It translates to CASSPTGQETQYF. The V call is TRBV7-9, the J call TRBJ2-5; TRBD1 aligns across 7 bases. V gave up 5 bases and J gave up 2 bases; unmatched junction bases: 2. The CDR3 totals 13 residues. Per germline, CDR1 SEHNR and CDR2 FQNEAQ (reference sequence).

The chain has TRBV19 and TRBJ2-1; 9 nucleotides line up with TRBD2. The CDR3 sequence is 17 residues long. The V and J ends lost 6 bases and 0 bases, in that order; junction bases with no gene match: 9. Germline values: CDR1 LNHDA, CDR2 SQIVND (reference sequence). CDR3 nucleotide sequence: TGTGCCAGTAGCCCGACTAGCGGTGATGTCTCCTACAATGAGCAGTTCTTC. Its translation: CASSPTSGDVSYNEQFF.

The CDR3 region has the DNA TGTGCCAGCAGTGTGGGCCTTATCCCCGGCACAGATACGCAGTATTTT. Protein: CASSVGLIPGTDTQYF. The V and J genes are TRBV6-1 and TRBJ2-3; no clear D. The V gene lost 4 bases and the J gene lost 1 base, with 15 bases spanning the gap. The CDR3 spans 16 residues. Germline CDR1 reads MNHNS; CDR2 reads SASEGT.

The gene calls are TRBV11-2 and TRBJ2-2; 8 nucleotides match TRBD2. The CDR3 is 15 amino acids. Per germline, CDR1 SGHAT and CDR2 FQNNGV. V shed 4 bases and J 0 bases; nucleotides not matched to a gene: 1. The CDR3 region has the DNA TGTGCCAGCAGCTGGACTAGCTCGAACACCGGGGAGCTGTTTTTT. Encoded protein: CASSWTSSNTGELFF.

This clone was observed once. The chain carries TRBV15 and TRBJ2-3, with 7 bases aligning to TRBD2. Germline trimming cut 3 bases from V and 6 bases from J; bases unmatched to any gene: 6. CDR1 is LNHNV, CDR2 YYDKDF, per germline (reference sequence). The length of the CDR3 is 14 residues. The chain's CDR3 is CATSSLAGTDTQYF. CDR3 nucleotide sequence: TGTGCCACCAGCAGTTTAGCGGGTACGGATACGCAGTATTTT. Complete variable domain (other parts from reference TRBV15 and TRBJ2-3): DAMVIQNPRYQVTQFGKPVTLSCSQTLNHNVMYWYQQKSSQAPKLLFHYYDKDFNNEADTPDNFQSRRPNTSFCFLDIRSPGLGDTAMYLCATSSLAGTDTQYFGPGTRLTVL.

This chain connects TRBV4-2 to TRBJ1-6, with TRBD1 as a possible D gene (5 bases). This CDR3 has 19 residues. V shed 0 bases and J shed 7 bases, with 22 bases lying between them. Looked up from germline, CDR1 is LGHNA and CDR2 is YNFKEQ. The CDR3 nucleotides read TGTGCCAGCAGCCAAGAGCGATTGGTAAGGGGATCGTGGAATTCACCCCTCCACTTT. It translates to CASSQERLVRGSWNSPLHF.

The chain carries TRBV4-1 and TRBJ1-1; 8 bases agree with TRBD1. Germline V gene sequence: CDR1 MGHRA, CDR2 YSYEKL. J gave up 3 bases and V 0 bases, and 6 bases lay outside the gene matches. The CDR3 has 16 amino acids. CDR3 in amino acids: CASSQDPTGVDTEAFF. The CDR3 DNA is TGCGCCAGCAGCCAAGATCCGACAGGGGTGGACACTGAAGCTTTCTTT.

J is TRBJ1-2 and V is TRBV11-2; TRBD1 matches at 9 bases. This CDR3 spans 16 amino acids. Germline CDR1 and CDR2: SGHAT and FQNNGV. V trimming: 5 bases; J trimming: 5 bases; junction bases outside the gene matches: 12. The CDR3 nucleotides are TGTGCCAGCAGCCCCTTGTGGGACAGGGAATATTATGGCTACACCTTC. This translates into CASSPLWDREYYGYTF.

This chain joins TRBV6-5 and TRBJ2-5, with 7 bases that match TRBD1. Judging by the DNA end, TRBJ2-7 fits better; the J call may be wrong. This CDR3 comprises 14 residues. Germline values: CDR1 MNHEY, CDR2 SVGAGI. The CDR3 region has the DNA TGTGCCAGCAGACCCAACAGGGGTGCACACGAGCAGTACTTC. Translating it yields CASRPNRGAHEQYF.